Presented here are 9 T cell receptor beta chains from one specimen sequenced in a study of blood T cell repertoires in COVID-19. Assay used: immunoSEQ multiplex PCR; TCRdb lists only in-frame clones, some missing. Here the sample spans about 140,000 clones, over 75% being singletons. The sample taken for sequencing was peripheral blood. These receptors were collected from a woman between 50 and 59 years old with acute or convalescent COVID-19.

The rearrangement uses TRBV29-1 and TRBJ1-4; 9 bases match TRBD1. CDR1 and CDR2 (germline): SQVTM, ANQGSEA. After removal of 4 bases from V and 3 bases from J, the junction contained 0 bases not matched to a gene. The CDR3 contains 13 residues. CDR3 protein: CSVGDRANEKLFF. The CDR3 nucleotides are TGCAGCGTTGGGGACAGGGCTAATGAAAAACTGTTTTTT.

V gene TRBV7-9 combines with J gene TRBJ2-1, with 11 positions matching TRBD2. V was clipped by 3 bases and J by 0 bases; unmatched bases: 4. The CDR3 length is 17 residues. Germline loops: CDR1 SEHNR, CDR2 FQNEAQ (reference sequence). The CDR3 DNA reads TGTGCCAGCAGCTTGACTAGCGGGATGAGCTCCTACAATGAGCAGTTCTTC. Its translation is CASSLTSGMSSYNEQFF.

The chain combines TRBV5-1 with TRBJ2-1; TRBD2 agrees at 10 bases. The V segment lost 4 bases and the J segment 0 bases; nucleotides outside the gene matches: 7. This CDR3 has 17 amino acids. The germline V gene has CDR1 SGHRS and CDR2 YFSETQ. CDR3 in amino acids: CASSGTSGELSYNEQFF. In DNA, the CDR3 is TGCGCCAGCAGCGGAACTAGCGGGGAACTCTCCTACAATGAGCAGTTCTTC.

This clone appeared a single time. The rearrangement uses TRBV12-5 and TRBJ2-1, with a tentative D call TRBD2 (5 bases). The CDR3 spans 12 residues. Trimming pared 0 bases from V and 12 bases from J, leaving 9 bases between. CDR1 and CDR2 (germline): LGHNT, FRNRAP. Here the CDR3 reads CASGLVRGLQFF. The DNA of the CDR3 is TGTGCTAGTGGTTTGGTAAGAGGGTTGCAGTTCTTC.

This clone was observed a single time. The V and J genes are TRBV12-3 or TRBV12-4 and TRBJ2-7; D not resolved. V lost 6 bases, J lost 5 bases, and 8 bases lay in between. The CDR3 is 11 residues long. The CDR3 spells CASSEFDEQYF. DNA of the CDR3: TGTGCCAGCAGCGAGTTCGACGAGCAGTACTTC.

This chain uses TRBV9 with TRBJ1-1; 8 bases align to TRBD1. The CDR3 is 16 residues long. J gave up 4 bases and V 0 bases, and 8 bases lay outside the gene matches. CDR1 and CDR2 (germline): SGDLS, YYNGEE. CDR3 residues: CASSVGGQARITEAFF. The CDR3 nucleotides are TGTGCCAGCAGCGTAGGGGGACAGGCGAGGATCACTGAAGCTTTCTTT.

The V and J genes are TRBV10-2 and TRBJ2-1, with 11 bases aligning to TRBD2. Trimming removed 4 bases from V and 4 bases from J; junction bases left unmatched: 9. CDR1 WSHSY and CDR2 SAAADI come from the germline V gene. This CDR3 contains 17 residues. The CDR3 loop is CASSGVSGRAGYNEQFF. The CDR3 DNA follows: TGCGCCAGCAGTGGGGTTAGCGGGAGGGCGGGTTACAATGAGCAGTTCTTC.

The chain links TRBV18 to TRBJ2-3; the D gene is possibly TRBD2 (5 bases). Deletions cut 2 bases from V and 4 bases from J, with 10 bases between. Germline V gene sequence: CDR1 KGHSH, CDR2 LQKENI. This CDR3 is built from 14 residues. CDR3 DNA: TGTGCCAGCTCACCATTAGAGGGTGCAGATACGCAGTATTTT. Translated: CASSPLEGADTQYF.

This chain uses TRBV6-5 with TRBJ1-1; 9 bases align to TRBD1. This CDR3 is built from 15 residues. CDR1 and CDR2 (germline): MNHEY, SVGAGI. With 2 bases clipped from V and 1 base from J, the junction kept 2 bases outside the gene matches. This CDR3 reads CASSYEGQGNTEAFF. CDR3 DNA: TGTGCCAGCAGTTACGAGGGACAGGGGAACACTGAAGCTTTCTTT.